One sample yielded the 27 T cell receptor beta chains listed below, sequenced in a study of molecular identifiers for immune sequencing clone quantification. In TCRdb, the PCR reads were re-called with MiXCR into one record per CDR3 protein. There are hundreds of thousands of distinct CDR3 sequences in the sample; over 20% occur only once, and approximately 0.8% lies in the top ten. The material sequenced was naive CD8+ T cells from blood, with Jurkat cell RNA spiked in. Described subset: FACS-sorted CD8+CD4-CCR7+CD45RA+ naive T cells. The receptors here all came from a human donor in good health. Some libraries in this study had Jurkat cell RNA spiked in.

The chain joins TRBV4-3 to TRBJ2-3, with 8 bases that match TRBD2. Germline assignment: CDR1 LGHNA and CDR2 YSLEER. This CDR3 comprises 14 residues. The V and J ends lost 2 bases and 5 bases, in that order; junction bases with no gene match: 3. CDR3 protein: CASSQSSGRDTQYF. The CDR3 DNA reads TGCGCCAGCAGCCAATCCAGCGGGAGAGATACGCAGTATTTT.

Points on this clonotype: A much larger clone differs from this one at a single base, so this may be a read error. The chain has TRBV12-5 and TRBJ1-5; D is ambiguous. The CDR3 extends over 18 amino acids. Trimming took off 1 base at V and 0 bases at J, with 16 bases between the two ends. Germline V gene data show CDR1 as LGHNT and CDR2 as FRNRAP. The CDR3 loop is CASGLAPPKSNSNQPQHF. As DNA, the CDR3 is TGTGCTAGTGGTTTGGCCCCCCCGAAATCAAATAGCAATCAGCCCCAGCATTTT.

This chain links TRBV4-3 with TRBJ2-3, with D unclear. CDR3 length: 14 amino acids. In germline, CDR1 is LGHNA, CDR2 YSLEER. V lost 1 base and J 4 bases, leaving 9 bases between the germline ends. CDR3 nucleotide sequence: TGCGCCAGCAGCCAAGTAAGGGTTGCAGATACGCAGTATTTT. As protein: CASSQVRVADTQYF.

This clonotype has only a few counts. The gene calls are TRBV27 and TRBJ1-2; D is unclear. This CDR3 spans 17 amino acids. Trimming took 6 bases from V and 3 from J, leaving 23 bases between them. Germline values: CDR1 MNHEY, CDR2 SMNVEV (reference sequence). The CDR3 DNA is TGTGCCAGCAGACAAAAACTCAACCCCAAAGGACACTATGGCTACACCTTC. It translates to CASRQKLNPKGHYGYTF.

This clonotype was detected ten times or more. This CDR3 is CASRKMPGQGISGGFYNEQFF. The CDR3 bases are TGTGCCAGCAGGAAAATGCCGGGACAGGGGATCAGCGGGGGATTCTACAATGAGCAGTTCTTC. The chain combines TRBV6-5 with TRBJ2-1; TRBD1 aligns across 10 bases. The germline V gene has CDR1 MNHEY and CDR2 SVGAGI. The ends lost 6 bases at V and 3 bases at J; junction bases unmatched: 23. This CDR3 has 21 amino acids.

The chain combines TRBV6-5 with TRBJ2-7, with a possible D match to TRBD1 (5 bases). V gave up 2 bases and J gave up 5 bases, with 10 bases separating them. There are 13 residues in the CDR3. CDR1 is MNHEY and CDR2 is SVGAGI in the germline V gene. The CDR3 reads CASSYRGPHEQYF. The CDR3 DNA follows: TGTGCCAGCAGTTACAGGGGCCCCCACGAGCAGTACTTC.

This clonotype was seen more than once but under ten times. This chain joins TRBV15 and TRBJ2-7, with 9 positions matching TRBD1. The germline V gene has CDR1 LNHNV and CDR2 YYDKDF (reference sequence). Trimming at V came to 4 bases and at J to 6 bases, leaving 7 bases not matched to a gene. This CDR3 spans 14 amino acids. The CDR3, as DNA: TGTGCCACCAGCACACCGGGACAGGGCTTCGAGCAGTACTTC. Translated: CATSTPGQGFEQYF.

This clonotype was picked up many times. The chain joins TRBV4-3 to TRBJ1-6, with a weak D call TRBD1 (6 bases). V was shortened by 4 bases and J by 5 bases, with 12 bases between the two germline ends. The length of the CDR3 is 15 residues. Germline CDR1 LGHNA, CDR2 YSLEER. CDR3 DNA: TGCGCCAGCAGCCCGGTGCGGACAGATAATTCACCCCTCCACTTT. Translation gives CASSPVRTDNSPLHF.

This clonotype has only a few counts. In DNA, the CDR3 is TGCAGTGCGGAGGACAGCCCCTACGAGCAGTACTTC. This translates into CSAEDSPYEQYF. The chain employs TRBV20-1 and TRBJ2-7; a weak D match, TRBD1 (6 bases). Per germline, CDR1 DFQATT and CDR2 SNEGSKA (reference sequence). This CDR3 contains 12 residues. V lost 6 bases, J lost 2 bases, and 11 bases lay in between.

This clonotype was detected ten times or more. This sequence joins TRBV7-9 and TRBJ1-5, with D maybe TRBD1 (6 bases). Germline V gene sequence: CDR1 SEHNR, CDR2 FQNEAQ (reference sequence). The length of the CDR3 is 16 residues. Trimming stripped 1 base from V and 3 bases from J, with 13 bases between. CDR3 DNA sequence: TGTGCCAGCAGCTTAGTGACAGGACTATTCAATCAGCCCCAGCATTTT. Protein product: CASSLVTGLFNQPQHF.

This clonotype was seen many times. The V call is TRBV25-1, the J call TRBJ1-1; the D is unclear. CDR1 and CDR2 (germline): MGHDK, SYGVNS. Deletions cut 7 bases from V and 5 bases from J, with 8 bases between. The CDR3 spans 11 residues. In DNA, the CDR3 is TGTGCCAGCATGGGAGGTACTGAAGCTTTCTTT. Translation gives CASMGGTEAFF.

Regarding this clonotype: Possible read error: a much larger clone is one base away. The CDR3 region is CASSQTEADTQYF. DNA of the CDR3: TGTGCCAGCAGCCAAACGGAGGCAGATACGCAGTATTTT. V gene TRBV4-2 combines with J gene TRBJ2-3; TRBD2 might be the D (5 bases). The CDR3 contains 13 residues. CDR1 is LGHNA, CDR2 YNFKEQ, per germline. Between the trimmed V and J ends, which lost 2 bases and 4 bases, there was a span of 7 bases.

Ten or more counts support this clonotype. The chain employs TRBV2 and TRBJ1-5; maybe TRBD1 (6 bases). V was clipped by 4 bases and J by 0 bases, with 10 bases between them. CDR3 size: 15 residues. Germline CDR1 SNHLY, CDR2 FYNNEI. This CDR3 is CASSGTEYSNQPQHF. The DNA for the CDR3 is TGTGCCAGCAGTGGGACAGAATATAGCAATCAGCCCCAGCATTTT.

This clonotype was counted at least ten times. The gene calls are TRBV27 and TRBJ1-1; tentative D call: TRBD1 (5 bases). The CDR3 is made up of 16 amino acids. The germline V gene encodes CDR1 MNHEY and CDR2 SMNVEV (reference sequence). Deletions cut 4 bases from V and 3 bases from J, with 18 bases between. The CDR3 region is CASSSLLGGRDTEAFF. The DNA for the CDR3 is TGTGCCAGCAGTTCGTTATTGGGGGGGAGGGACACTGAAGCTTTCTTT.

For this clonotype: This may be a read error: a much more frequent sequence differs by one nucleotide. The rearrangement joins TRBV29-1 to TRBJ2-7; D remains ambiguous. Germline CDR1 reads SQVTM; CDR2 reads ANQGSEA. The CDR3 is made up of 14 amino acids. The CDR3 DNA follows: TGCAGAGTTGAAGAGGCAGGATACTCCTACGAGCAGTACTTC. Its protein is CRVEEAGYSYEQYF.

This clonotype has more than one count but fewer than ten. This chain uses TRBV15 with TRBJ2-7, with 8 bases identical to TRBD2. The CDR3 runs to 15 residues. CDR1 and CDR2 from the germline V gene are LNHNV and YYDKDF (reference sequence). Germline trimming cut 0 bases from V and 6 bases from J; bases unmatched to any gene: 7. The CDR3 is CATSRDQGLGREQYF. DNA of the CDR3: TGTGCCACCAGCAGAGATCAGGGACTAGGCCGCGAGCAGTACTTC.

Ten or more counts support this clonotype. The rearrangement uses TRBV19 and TRBJ2-1; 9 bases map to TRBD2. Germline V gene sequence: CDR1 LNHDA, CDR2 SQIVND (reference sequence). J gave up 10 bases and V 4 bases, and 2 bases lay outside the gene matches. The CDR3 sequence is 12 residues long. CDR3 amino acids: CASSNGLAEQFF. CDR3 bases: TGTGCCAGTAGTAACGGACTAGCGGAGCAGTTCTTC.

This clonotype occurred many times. V gene TRBV14 combines with J gene TRBJ2-7; D is uncertain. The CDR3 length is 13 residues. Germline CDR1 and CDR2: SGHDN and FVKESK. With 0 bases removed from V and 6 bases from J, the gap between germline ends came to 9 bases. The CDR3 bases are TGTGCCAGCAGCCAAGACTTTGGGGTCGAGCAGTACTTC. It translates to CASSQDFGVEQYF. Full variable domain (remainder filled in from reference TRBV14 and TRBJ2-7): EAGVTQFPSHSVIEKGQTVTLRCDPISGHDNLYWYRRVMGKEIKFLLHFVKESKQDESGMPNNRFLAERTGGTYSTLKVQPAELEDSGVYFCASSQDFGVEQYFGPGTRLTVT.

This clonotype was seen many times. V gene TRBV4-3 combines with J gene TRBJ1-1; D gene ambiguous. This CDR3 contains 14 residues. Germline assignment: CDR1 LGHNA and CDR2 YSLEER. Trimming stripped 0 bases from V and 1 base from J, with 6 bases between. CDR3 DNA sequence: TGCGCCAGCAGCCAAGAAAAGAGGAACACTGAAGCTTTCTTT. It specifies CASSQEKRNTEAFF.

The chain uses TRBV11-2 and TRBJ2-7; D may correspond to TRBD1 or TRBD2 (5 bases each). Germline V gives CDR1 SGHAT, CDR2 FQNNGV. The CDR3 contains 15 residues. V was pared by 5 bases and J by 5 bases, with 19 bases between. Written as DNA, the CDR3 is TGTGCCAGCAGCCCGCCTAACGCCAGGGACGACGAGCAGTACTTC. This encodes CASSPPNARDDEQYF.

This clonotype has a count of ten or more. The rearrangement uses TRBV7-9 and TRBJ1-1; D not certain. Trimming removed 1 base from V and 2 bases from J, with 11 bases in between. Looked up from germline, CDR1 is SEHNR and CDR2 is FQNEAQ (reference sequence). The CDR3 contains 15 residues. The CDR3 loop is CASSLVGSLNTEAFF. CDR3 coding DNA: TGTGCCAGCAGCTTAGTTGGCAGCCTCAACACTGAAGCTTTCTTT.

This clonotype was seen once. A junction end diverges from the germline sequence, so it may reflect a read error. The V and J genes are TRBV7-8 and TRBJ2-7; perhaps D is TRBD1 or TRBD2 (5 bases each). Germline values: CDR1 SGHVS, CDR2 FQNEAQ. The CDR3 is 15 residues long. The CDR3 sequence is CASSLARKTAWEQCF. DNA of the CDR3: TGTGCCAGCAGCTTAGCGCGTAAGACAGCCTGGGAGCAGTGCTTC.

This clonotype has a handful of counts. The rearrangement links TRBV20-1 to TRBJ1-1, with 7 bases identical to TRBD1. V was pared by 1 base and J by 4 bases, with 6 bases of the junction left unmatched. Germline CDR1 and CDR2: DFQATT and SNEGSKA (reference sequence). The CDR3 covers 14 residues. The CDR3 reads CSARGGAGGTEAFF. The CDR3 DNA follows: TGCAGTGCTAGAGGGGGCGCAGGGGGCACTGAAGCTTTCTTT.

The chain employs TRBV6-2 or TRBV6-3 and TRBJ2-5; the D gene is possibly TRBD1 (6 bases). Germline values: CDR1 MNHEY, CDR2 SVGEGT. The CDR3 is 14 residues long. V was pared by 4 bases and J by 3 bases, with 12 bases between. The CDR3 region has the DNA TGTGCCAGCAGTTCTCGGACAGAGGAAGAGACCCAGTACTTC. This gives the protein CASSSRTEEETQYF.

This clonotype was seen ten or more times. The chain has TRBV29-1 and TRBJ1-5; D unclear. Germline V lookup: CDR1 SQVTM, CDR2 ANQGSEA. The V end was cut by 4 bases, the J end by 4 bases, with 11 bases between. The CDR3 is 13 amino acids. The DNA of the CDR3 is TGCAGCGTTGGTGAGTCGTTAAATCAGCCCCAGCATTTT. It is translated as CSVGESLNQPQHF.

In this sample, this clonotype turned up many times. The chain recombines TRBV28 with TRBJ2-3; 8 bases match TRBD2. CDR1 is MDHEN and CDR2 is SYDVKM in the germline V gene. The CDR3 has 15 residues. After removal of 4 bases from V and 4 bases from J, the junction contained 7 bases not matched to a gene. The CDR3 loop is CASSSLLAAADTQYF. For the CDR3, the DNA is TGTGCCAGCAGTTCCCTACTAGCGGCAGCAGATACGCAGTATTTT.

This clonotype has ten or more counts. The chain combines TRBV25-1 with TRBJ1-6, with D uncertain. Trimming took 1 base from V and 9 from J, leaving 7 bases between them. The CDR3 spans 13 residues. Germline V gene lookup returns CDR1 MGHDK and CDR2 SYGVNS. CDR3 residues: CASSESTGSPLHF. The CDR3 DNA follows: TGTGCCAGCAGTGAATCTACCGGTTCACCCCTCCACTTT.